These T cell receptor beta chains were read from a single sample in a study of circulating CD8 cells and anti-PD-1 response in melanoma. TCRdb redid the calling of the reads with MiXCR, one entry per CDR3 protein. The data contain roughly 240 distinct CDR3 sequences, approximately 12% of them singletons. Sequencing used CD8+ T cells from PBMCs, obtained at baseline or after one month of anti-PD-1 therapy (not recorded which). The receptors stem from a human donor with melanoma. Each CDR3 is given with its conserved first and last residue. D genes are given only for firm matches. Size is stated for part of the rows, as once, few or many counts, or as a class when the clone is expanded.

TRBV29-1	.	medium-sized	TRBJ2-4	TGCAGCGGTAGGGTTTTTAACATTCAGTACTTC	CSGRVFNIQYF
TRBV7-9	TRBD2	large	TRBJ2-2	TGTGCCAGCAGCGGGGACTACGACACCGGGGAGCTGTTTTTT	CASSGDYDTGELFF
TRBV12-3/TRBV12-4	.	large	TRBJ1-2	TGTGCCAGCAGTTTATCGGGAGGCTATGGCTACACCTTC	CASSLSGGYGYTF
TRBV4-3	.	few	TRBJ2-7	TGCGCCAGCAGCCAAGTGGCCCACTCCTACGAGCAGTACTTC	CASSQVAHSYEQYF
TRBV2	TRBD2	medium-sized	TRBJ2-7	TGTGCCAGAAGGGGACTAGCGGGGGACTCCTACGAGCAGTACTTC	CARRGLAGDSYEQYF
TRBV9	.	hyperexpanded	TRBJ1-5	TGTGCCAGCAGCGTAGCAGGGTTAATCGATCAGCCCCAGCATTTT	CASSVAGLIDQPQHF
TRBV6-4	TRBD1	medium-sized	TRBJ1-1	TGTGCCAGCGGCACAAGGGAGGGGGCGCGGACTGAAGCTTTCTTT	CASGTREGARTEAFF
TRBV27	TRBD1	.	TRBJ2-3	TGTGCCAGCAGTTTATCGCCAGGGGGCATAGATACGCAGTATTTT	CASSLSPGGIDTQYF
TRBV4-1	.	hyperexpanded	TRBJ2-7	TGCGCCAGCAGCCTCATCCCGGAAAGCTCCTACGAGCAGTACTTC	CASSLIPESSYEQYF
TRBV19	TRBD1	hyperexpanded	TRBJ2-7	TGTGCCAGTAGTCGGACAGGCTTTTCCTACGAGCAGTACTTC	CASSRTGFSYEQYF
TRBV15	.	few	TRBJ2-7	TGTGCCACCAGCAGCAAGGAGCGGGTCGGGCAGTACTTC	CATSSKERVGQYF
TRBV4-1	TRBD2	large	TRBJ2-3	TGCGCCAGCAGCCAAGGGGCGAGCGGGGGGGCATCAGATACGCAGTATTTT	CASSQGASGGASDTQYF
TRBV5-6	.	hyperexpanded	TRBJ1-2	TGTGCCAGCAGCTTGGAAGTTGGCAGCGAGACCTATGGCTACACCTTC	CASSLEVGSETYGYTF
TRBV6-2/TRBV6-3	.	large	TRBJ1-1	TGTGCCAGCAGGGCGAACACTGAAGCTTTCTTT	CASRANTEAFF
TRBV27	TRBD2	large	TRBJ2-5	TGTGCCAGCAGTCCGGGGACTAGCGGGGGGCAAGAGACCCAGTACTTC	CASSPGTSGGQETQYF
TRBV10-2	.	large	TRBJ2-7	TGCGCCAGCAGTATCGCAAATGTGGCGTATGAGCAGTACTTC	CASSIANVAYEQYF
TRBV9	.	large	TRBJ2-1	TGTGCCAGCAGCGTATGGGGGGCCCTTGGGGATGAGCAGTTCTTC	CASSVWGALGDEQFF
TRBV7-8	.	large	TRBJ2-4	TGTGCCAGCAGCGCAGAGCGAAACATTCAGTACTTC	CASSAERNIQYF
TRBV3-2	.	hyperexpanded	TRBJ1-1	TGTGCCAGCAGCCACGCAGGGGCATCACAGGGCAACCTCTTATCGAACACTGAAGCTTTCTTT	CASSHAGASQGNLLSNTEAFF
TRBV29-1	.	medium-sized	TRBJ2-2	TGCAGCGTTGAAGTGAACACCGGGGAGCTGTTTTTT	CSVEVNTGELFF
TRBV19	.	large	TRBJ1-1	TGTGCCAGTATTGGCACAGGGCTTGGCACTGAAGCTTTCTTT	CASIGTGLGTEAFF
TRBV7-2	.	large	TRBJ2-7	TGTGCCAGCAGCTTAGGCCAGGGGAGCTCCTACGAGCAGTACTTC	CASSLGQGSSYEQYF
TRBV12-3/TRBV12-4	.	few	TRBJ2-1	TGTGCCAGCAGTTTTTCCCTGGCGGATGAGCAGTTCTTC	CASSFSLADEQFF
TRBV29-1	.	medium-sized	TRBJ2-1	TGCAGCGTTGGATGGGACAATGAGCAGTTCTTC	CSVGWDNEQFF
TRBV5-6	.	.	TRBJ1-1	TGTGCCAGCAGCTTGGAAGGTGAGATTGAAGCTTTCTTT	CASSLEGEIEAFF
TRBV6-6	.	.	TRBJ2-1	TGTGCCAGCAGTACAAGGACAGCCCCCAATGAGCAGTTCTTC	CASSTRTAPNEQFF
TRBV29-1	.	medium-sized	TRBJ2-7	TGCAGCGTTGGGGCCAGCCTACAAGGGGGCGAGCAGTACTTC	CSVGASLQGGEQYF
TRBV19	.	.	TRBJ1-2	TGTGCCAGTAGTACGGAGAGGATGAAGGGCTACACCTTC	CASSTERMKGYTF
TRBV18	.	large	TRBJ2-7	TGTGCCAGCTCACCACACAGCGCGTCGGACAGAAAATACGAGCAGTACTTC	CASSPHSASDRKYEQYF
TRBV12-3/TRBV12-4	TRBD1	large	TRBJ2-7	TGTGCCAGCTCCGGGACAGGGGGCTCATCGATTTCCTACGAGCAGTACTTC	CASSGTGGSSISYEQYF
TRBV7-3	TRBD2	.	TRBJ2-3	TGTGCCAGCAGTTCAACCCCTAGCGGGGGGGATACGCAGTACTTT	CASSSTPSGGDTQYF
TRBV20-1	TRBD1	large	TRBJ2-5	TGCAGCGCCGCGACCGAACAGGGGTTCGGAGAGACCCAGTACTTC	CSAATEQGFGETQYF
TRBV30	.	medium-sized	TRBJ2-3	TGTGGGTGGGGCCTAGATACGCAGTATTTT	CGWGLDTQYF
TRBV5-1	TRBD1	large	TRBJ2-5	TGCGCCAGCAGCTTGACCCGGACAGGGCAAGAGACCCAGTACTTC	CASSLTRTGQETQYF
TRBV5-4	.	few	TRBJ2-4	TGTGCCAGCAGCTCGGACAGCCTCTTGAAAAACATTCAGTACTTC	CASSSDSLLKNIQYF
TRBV25-1	TRBD1	large	TRBJ2-5	TGTGCCAGCAGTGTGACAGGGGAGACCCAGTACTTC	CASSVTGETQYF
TRBV11-2	.	.	TRBJ1-6	TGTGCCAGCAGCCTAGATCCCCAACCGAGGATCTCATCCCTCCACTTT	CASSLDPQPRISSLHF
TRBV27	.	medium-sized	TRBJ2-7	TGTGCCAGCAGTTTTGGGGCAGGCCCCTACGAGCAGTACTTC	CASSFGAGPYEQYF
TRBV19	.	few	TRBJ2-1	TGTGCCAGTAGTATAGTGGTGGGGGGGCCTTCCGAGCAGTTCTTC	CASSIVVGGPSEQFF
TRBV18	.	few	TRBJ2-7	TGTGCCAGCTCACCCGGACAGAAGGACCAGTACTTC	CASSPGQKDQYF
TRBV4-1	TRBD2	medium-sized	TRBJ2-1	TGCGCCAGCAGCCCGGATGCAACTAGCGGGGGGGCGGATGAGCAGTTCTTC	CASSPDATSGGADEQFF
TRBV7-8	TRBD1	medium-sized	TRBJ1-2	TGTGCCAGCAGCTCCGGACAGGGGCCGCCTTGGGGCTACACCTTC	CASSSGQGPPWGYTF
TRBV19	.	large	TRBJ2-7	TGTGCCAGTAGTGCAACAGGGCTCTCCTACGAGCAGTACTTC	CASSATGLSYEQYF
TRBV5-1	.	once	TRBJ2-1	TGCGGCAGCAGCCCGGAGGACGCTAGCTCCTACAGTGAGCAGTTCTTT	CGSSPEDASSYSEQFF
TRBV11-3	.	medium-sized	TRBJ2-7	TGTGCCAGCAGCTTAGGAACCTACGAGCAGTACTTC	CASSLGTYEQYF
TRBV6-2/TRBV6-3	.	few	TRBJ1-1	TGTGCCAGCAGGGCGAACACTGGAGCTTTCTTC	CASRANTGAFF
TRBV4-3	.	medium-sized	TRBJ1-2	TGCGCCAGCAGCCCCTCGGGGGGGACCTATGGCTACACCTTC	CASSPSGGTYGYTF
TRBV18	TRBD1	few	TRBJ1-1	TGTGCCAGCTCACGACAGGGGAACGCTGAAGCTTTCTTT	CASSRQGNAEAFF
TRBV11-2	TRBD2	large	TRBJ2-3	TGTGCCAGCAGCCGGACTAGCGGTAGCACAGATACGCAGTATTTT	CASSRTSGSTDTQYF
TRBV27	.	medium-sized	TRBJ1-6	TGTGCCAGCAGTGACAGCAATTCACCCCTCCACTTT	CASSDSNSPLHF
TRBV11-2	.	large	TRBJ1-6	TGTGCCAGCAGCTTAGATCCCCAACCGAGGATCTCACCCCTCCACTTT	CASSLDPQPRISPLHF
TRBV5-6	.	medium-sized	TRBJ2-5	TGTGCCAGCAGCTTGTGGCAGGCCCTTGGGACCCAGTACTTC	CASSLWQALGTQYF
TRBV10-2	TRBD2	large	TRBJ2-5	TGCGCCAGCAGGGGGACTAGCGGGGGGATGGAGACCCAGTACTTC	CASRGTSGGMETQYF
TRBV6-1	TRBD1	few	TRBJ1-2	TGTGCCAGCAGGAGCGACAGGGGAAGGGGCTACACCTTC	CASRSDRGRGYTF